This TCR beta chain is drawn from a study of cytomegalovirus exposure and HLA in healthy donors. With 60 Vbeta and 13 Jbeta primers, the PCR was carried out. Clones were sequenced by immunoSEQ multiplex PCR, and TCRdb holds only the in-frame ones, with some missing. The data hold under 150,000 clones, with around 84% observed a single time. General study points: CMV serostatus was the only recorded immune exposure for donors. TCR beta sequences reportedly predicted most subjects' HLA-A and HLA-B alleles accurately.

This clone was observed a handful of times. The antigen remains unidentified. Trimming removed 8 bases from V and 7 bases from J, with 15 bases in between. In germline, CDR1 is SNHLY, CDR2 FYNNEI. The CDR3 totals 14 residues. The sample taken for sequencing was PBMCs. The clonotype was recovered from a boy aged 2 to 10 in good health and CMV-seronegative. The rearrangement joins TRBV2 to TRBJ1-6; D remains unclear. The chain's CDR3 is CASGQATVNSPLHF. The CDR3, as DNA: TGTGCCAGCGGGCAGGCAACCGTCAATTCACCCCTCCACTTT.